This T cell receptor (beta chain) was captured by sequencing in a study of response to subunit inactivated influenza vaccine. A word on this clonotype: What it binds is not known.

Notes on the study in general: Authors suggested that a seasonal influenza vaccination recruits few new T cells each time.

TCRdb re-analysed the RT-PCR reads in MiXCR, keeping a single row per CDR3 protein. The data contain about 520,000 distinct CDR3 sequences, about 25% of them singletons. V lost 3 bases and J lost 0, with 10 bases in between. Germline V lookup: CDR1 DFQATT, CDR2 SNEGSKA (reference sequence). There are 14 residues in the CDR3. The sequencing used CD4+ T cells sorted from PBMCs, collected approximately 5 days after vaccination. The rearrangement joins TRBV20-1 to TRBJ2-3; D remains unclear. This clonotype was obtained from a man between 45 and 60 years old who received an inactivated influenza vaccine. The CDR3 DNA follows: TGCAGTGCTAGGGACCTCTCTAGCACAGATACGCAGTATTTT. Its protein product is CSARDLSSTDTQYF.